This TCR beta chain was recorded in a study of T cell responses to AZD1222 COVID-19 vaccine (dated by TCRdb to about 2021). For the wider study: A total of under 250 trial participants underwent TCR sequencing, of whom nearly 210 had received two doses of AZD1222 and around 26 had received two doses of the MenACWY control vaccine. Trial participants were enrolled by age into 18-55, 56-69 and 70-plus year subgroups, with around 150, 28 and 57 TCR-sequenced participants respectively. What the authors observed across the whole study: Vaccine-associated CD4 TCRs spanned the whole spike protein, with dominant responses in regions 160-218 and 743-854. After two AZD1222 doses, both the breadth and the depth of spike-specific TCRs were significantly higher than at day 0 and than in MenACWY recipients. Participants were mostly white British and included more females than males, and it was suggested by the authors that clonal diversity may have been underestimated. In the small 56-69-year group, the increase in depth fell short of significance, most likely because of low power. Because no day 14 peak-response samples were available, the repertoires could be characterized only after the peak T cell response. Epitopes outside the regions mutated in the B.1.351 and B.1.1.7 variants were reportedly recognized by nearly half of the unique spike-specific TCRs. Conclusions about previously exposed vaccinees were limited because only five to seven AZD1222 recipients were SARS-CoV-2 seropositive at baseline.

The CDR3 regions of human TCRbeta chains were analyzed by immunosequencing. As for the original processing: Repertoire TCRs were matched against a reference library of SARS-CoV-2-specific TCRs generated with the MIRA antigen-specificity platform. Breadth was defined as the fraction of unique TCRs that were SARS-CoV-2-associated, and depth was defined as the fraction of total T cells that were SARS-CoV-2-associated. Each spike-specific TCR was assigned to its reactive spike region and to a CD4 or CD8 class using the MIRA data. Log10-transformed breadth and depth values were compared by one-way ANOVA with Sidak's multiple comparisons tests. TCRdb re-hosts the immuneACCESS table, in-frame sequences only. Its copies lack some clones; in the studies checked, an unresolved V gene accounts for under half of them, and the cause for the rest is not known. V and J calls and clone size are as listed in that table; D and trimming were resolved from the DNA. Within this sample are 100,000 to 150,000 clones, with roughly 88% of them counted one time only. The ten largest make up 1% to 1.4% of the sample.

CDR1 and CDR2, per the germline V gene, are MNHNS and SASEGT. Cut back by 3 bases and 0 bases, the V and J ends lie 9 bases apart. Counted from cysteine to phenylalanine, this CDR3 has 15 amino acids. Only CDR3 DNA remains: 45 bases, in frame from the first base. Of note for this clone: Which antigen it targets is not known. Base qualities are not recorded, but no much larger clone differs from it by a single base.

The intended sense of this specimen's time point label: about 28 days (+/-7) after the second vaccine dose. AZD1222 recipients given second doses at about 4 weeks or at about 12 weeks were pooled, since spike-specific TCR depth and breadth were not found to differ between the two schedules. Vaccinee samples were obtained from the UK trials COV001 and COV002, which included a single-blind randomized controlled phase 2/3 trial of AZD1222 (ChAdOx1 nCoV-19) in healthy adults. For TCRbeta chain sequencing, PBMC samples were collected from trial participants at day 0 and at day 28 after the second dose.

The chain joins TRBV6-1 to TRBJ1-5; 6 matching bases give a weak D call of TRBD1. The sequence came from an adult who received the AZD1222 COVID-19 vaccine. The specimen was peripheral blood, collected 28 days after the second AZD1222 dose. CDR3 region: CASSEIQGSNQPQHF. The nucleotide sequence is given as TGTGCCAGCAGTGAGATACAGGGTAGCAATCAGCCCCAGCATTTT.